The 17 T cell receptor beta chains listed next were all sequenced from one sample in a study of beta chain features in type 1 diabetes. Reverse transcribing all isolated RNA meant expressed TCRB transcripts were sequenced. Assay: immunoSEQ multiplex PCR; the TCRdb copy retains only in-frame clones and omits some. The repertoire includes around 400,000 clones, around 12% of them detected once, and approximately 0.015% sits in the top ten. Source material: naive CD4+ T cells from blood. Receptors originate from a young man in good health.

This clone occurred a few times. CDR3: CASSGTGPSDLAFF. The CDR3 coding sequence is TGTGCCAGCAGTGGGACAGGGCCAAGTGATCTGGCTTTCTTT. This chain joins TRBV2 and TRBJ1-1, with TRBD1 identical over 8 bases. V shed 4 bases, J shed 11 bases, and the junction held 12 bases outside the gene matches. This CDR3 has 14 amino acids. Germline V CDR1 and CDR2: SNHLY, FYNNEI.

This clone was detected a few times. DNA of the CDR3: TGTGCCAGCACGAAATGGGGCAGGAACTACGAGCAGTACTTC. This codes for CASTKWGRNYEQYF. The chain is built from TRBV7-2 and TRBJ2-7, with a possible D match to TRBD1 (5 bases). Germline assignment: CDR1 SGHTA and CDR2 FQGNSA. The CDR3 has 14 residues. Trimming pared 7 bases from V and 3 bases from J, leaving 16 bases between.

The chain combines TRBV6-6 with TRBJ2-5; a weak D match, TRBD2 (5 bases). Germline assignment: CDR1 MNHNY and CDR2 SVGAGI (reference sequence). CDR3 length: 12 residues. V was cut by 8 bases and J by 5 bases, with 12 bases left in between. Written as DNA, the CDR3 is TGTGCCAGCCGGGCAGGCGGGGAGACCCAGTACTTC. Its protein product is CASRAGGETQYF.

This clone was seen a handful of times. Here the CDR3 reads CASSVRAGSNNEQFF. In DNA, the CDR3 is TGTGCCAGCAGCGTAAGGGCAGGGTCCAACAATGAGCAGTTCTTC. J is TRBJ2-1 and V is TRBV9; D may be TRBD1 (5 bases). V was cut by 1 base and J by 5 bases, with 13 bases left in between. Germline assignment: CDR1 SGDLS and CDR2 YYNGEE. There are 15 residues in the CDR3.

The chain recombines TRBV30 with TRBJ2-5; D is perhaps TRBD1 (5 bases). CDR1 and CDR2 from the germline V gene are GTSNPN and SVGIG (reference sequence). The V and J ends lost 3 bases and 7 bases respectively, with 15 bases between them. The CDR3 contains 13 residues. The CDR3 DNA reads as TGTGCCTGGAGCGCCGCGGCCACAGGGACCCAGTACTTC. This encodes CAWSAAATGTQYF. Filled out from reference TRBV30 and TRBJ2-5, the complete variable domain reads SQTIHQWPATLVQPVGSPLSLECTVEGTSNPNLYWYRQAAGRGLQLLFYSVGIGQISSEVPQNLSASRPQDRQFILSSKKLLLSDSGFYLCAWSAAATGTQYFGPGTRLLVL.

The chain links TRBV5-6 to TRBJ2-1; TRBD2 matches at 12 bases. Per germline, CDR1 SGHDT and CDR2 YYEEEE. This CDR3 comprises 17 residues. V was pared by 4 bases and J by 5 bases, with 10 bases of the junction left unmatched. The CDR3 is CASSRRLAGVLDNEQFF. CDR3 DNA: TGTGCCAGCAGCCGGAGACTAGCGGGGGTCCTAGACAATGAGCAGTTCTTC.

The rearrangement links TRBV7-9 to TRBJ2-3; a possible D gene is TRBD2 (6 bases). The CDR3 has 13 residues. Trimming took off 4 bases at V and 6 bases at J, with 11 bases between the two ends. Germline V lookup: CDR1 SEHNR, CDR2 FQNEAQ (reference sequence). CDR3 in DNA: TGTGCCAGCAGCTCGGGGGTCTGGGATACGCAGTATTTT. Its translation: CASSSGVWDTQYF.

This clone occurred once. J is TRBJ2-7 and V is TRBV27, with D possibly being TRBD1 (5 bases). V lost 3 bases and J 7 bases, leaving 19 bases between the germline ends. Germline lookup yields CDR1 MNHEY and CDR2 SMNVEV (reference sequence). The length of the CDR3 is 15 residues. The CDR3 is CASSLPGAGLGEQYF. The CDR3 coding sequence is TGTGCCAGCAGTTTGCCCGGAGCAGGGCTCGGGGAGCAGTACTTC.

This clone was detected a few times. The chain links TRBV2 to TRBJ2-7, with 9 bases that match TRBD1. This CDR3 comprises 15 residues. The germline gives CDR1 SNHLY, CDR2 FYNNEI. Trimming removed 4 bases from V and 5 bases from J; junction bases left unmatched: 9. The CDR3 here is CASSVSRTGEDEQYF. The CDR3 coding sequence is TGTGCCAGCAGTGTGAGTCGGACAGGGGAGGACGAGCAGTACTTC.

Only a few counts were recorded for this clone. CDR3 loop: CASSLGQGEVESEKLFF. The DNA of the CDR3 is TGTGCCAGCAGCCTTGGACAGGGAGAGGTAGAGTCTGAAAAACTGTTTTTT. The chain recombines TRBV7-9 with TRBJ1-4; 8 bases are a match to TRBD1. CDR3 size: 17 residues. After removal of 5 bases from V and 7 bases from J, the junction contained 15 bases not matched to a gene. Germline loops: CDR1 SEHNR, CDR2 FQNEAQ (reference sequence).

The sample holds a few counts of this clone. This chain links TRBV6-5 with TRBJ2-5; D perhaps matches TRBD1 (5 bases). This CDR3 has 14 amino acids. Germline values: CDR1 MNHEY, CDR2 SVGAGI. V dropped 5 bases and J dropped 5 bases, with 15 bases sitting between them. In DNA, the CDR3 is TGTGCCAGCAGTAAAGCCAGGGTCGCGGAGACCCAGTACTTC. Protein sequence: CASSKARVAETQYF.

Only a few counts were recorded for this clone. The V gene is TRBV20-1, the J gene TRBJ2-7; no clear D gene. CDR1 is DFQATT, CDR2 SNEGSKA, per germline (reference sequence). The CDR3 contains 10 residues. V gave up 5 bases and J gave up 3 bases, with 5 bases separating them. CDR3 DNA: TGCAGTGCTGCTAACTACGAGCAGTACTTC. Amino acids: CSAANYEQYF.

This chain connects TRBV4-3 to TRBJ2-5; 15 nucleotides agree with TRBD2. CDR3 length: 18 residues. V shed 4 bases and J 2 bases; nucleotides not matched to a gene: 8. Germline V CDR1 and CDR2: LGHNA, YSLEER. The CDR3 region has the DNA TGCGCCAGCAGCCGCACCGGGACTAGCGGGGGGAAACAAGAGACCCAGTACTTC. Protein sequence: CASSRTGTSGGKQETQYF.

The chain links TRBV7-3 to TRBJ2-7; 10 bases agree with TRBD1. CDR1 and CDR2 (germline): SGHTA, FQGTGA. The CDR3 extends over 14 amino acids. Trimming cost V 5 bases and J 5 bases; bases outside gene matches: 6. In nucleotides, the CDR3 is TGTGCCAGCAGCATTGGACAGGGGGACAACGAGCAGTACTTC. This translates into CASSIGQGDNEQYF.

The CDR3 coding sequence is TGTGCCACCAGCAGATTGTTGGGGCGGGGCGCTTTCTTT. Amino acid sequence: CATSRLLGRGAFF. V usage is TRBV15 and J usage is TRBJ1-1; possible D gene TRBD1, 5 bases. CDR3 length: 13 amino acids. Germline V lookup: CDR1 LNHNV, CDR2 YYDKDF (reference sequence). V gave up 2 bases and J gave up 11 bases, with 15 bases separating them.

This sequence joins TRBV6-5 and TRBJ2-2; TRBD1 agrees at 7 bases. V was pared by 6 bases and J by 4 bases, with 5 bases of the junction left unmatched. The CDR3 covers 14 residues. Looked up from germline, CDR1 is MNHEY and CDR2 is SVGAGI. The CDR3 DNA sequence: TGTGCCAGCAGGGTACCAGGGGGCACCGGGGAGCTGTTTTTT. It translates to CASRVPGGTGELFF.

This clone occurred a few times. The chain is built from TRBV7-2 and TRBJ2-1, with 7 bases lining up with TRBD1. CDR3 length equals 14 residues. Unmatched junction bases numbered 5, after V lost 1 base and J lost 8 bases. CDR1 SGHTA and CDR2 FQGNSA come from the germline V gene. CDR3 in DNA: TGTGCCAGCAGCTTAGGACAGGGCACCTATGAGCAGTTCTTC. Protein product: CASSLGQGTYEQFF.